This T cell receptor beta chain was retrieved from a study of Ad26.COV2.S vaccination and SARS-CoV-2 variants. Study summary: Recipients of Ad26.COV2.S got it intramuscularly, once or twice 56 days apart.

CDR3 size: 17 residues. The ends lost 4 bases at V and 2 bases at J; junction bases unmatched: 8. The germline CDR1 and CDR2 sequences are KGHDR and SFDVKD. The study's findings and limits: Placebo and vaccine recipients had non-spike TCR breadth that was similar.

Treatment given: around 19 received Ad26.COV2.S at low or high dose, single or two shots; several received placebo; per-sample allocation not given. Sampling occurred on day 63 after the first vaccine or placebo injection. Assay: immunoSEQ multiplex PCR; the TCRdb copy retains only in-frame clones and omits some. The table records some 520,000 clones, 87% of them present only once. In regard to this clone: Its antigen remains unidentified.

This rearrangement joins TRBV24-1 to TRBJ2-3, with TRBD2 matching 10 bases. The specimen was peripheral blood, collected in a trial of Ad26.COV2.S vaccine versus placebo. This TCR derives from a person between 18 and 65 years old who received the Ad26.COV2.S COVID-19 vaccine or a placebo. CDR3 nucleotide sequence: TGTGCCACCAGTGACCCCGGGACTAGCGTACTCACAGATACGCAGTATTTT. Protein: CATSDPGTSVLTDTQYF.